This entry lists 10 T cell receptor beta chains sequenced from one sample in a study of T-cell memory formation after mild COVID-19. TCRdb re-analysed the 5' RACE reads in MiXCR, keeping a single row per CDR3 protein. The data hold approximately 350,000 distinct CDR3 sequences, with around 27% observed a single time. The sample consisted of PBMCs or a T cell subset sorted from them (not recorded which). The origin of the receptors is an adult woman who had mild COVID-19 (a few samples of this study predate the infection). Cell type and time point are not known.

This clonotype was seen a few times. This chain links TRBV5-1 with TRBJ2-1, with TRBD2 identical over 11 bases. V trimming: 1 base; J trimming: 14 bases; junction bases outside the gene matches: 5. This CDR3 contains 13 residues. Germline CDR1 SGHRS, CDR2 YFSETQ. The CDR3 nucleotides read TGCGCCAGCAGCTTGACTAGCGGGAGTATTGAGTTCTTC. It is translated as CASSLTSGSIEFF.

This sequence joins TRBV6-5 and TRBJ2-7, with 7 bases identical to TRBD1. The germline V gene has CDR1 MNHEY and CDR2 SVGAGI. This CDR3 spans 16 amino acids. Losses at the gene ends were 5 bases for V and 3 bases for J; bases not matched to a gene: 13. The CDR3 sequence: CASSTPRQGDSYEQYF. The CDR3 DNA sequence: TGTGCCAGCAGTACCCCTCGACAGGGTGACAGCTACGAGCAGTACTTC.

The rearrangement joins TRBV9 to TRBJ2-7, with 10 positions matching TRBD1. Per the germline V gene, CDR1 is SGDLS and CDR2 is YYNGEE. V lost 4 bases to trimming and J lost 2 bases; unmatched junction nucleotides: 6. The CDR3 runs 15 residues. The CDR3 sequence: CASSTRDRGPYEQYF. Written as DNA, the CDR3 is TGTGCCAGCAGCACCCGGGACAGGGGACCCTACGAGCAGTACTTC.

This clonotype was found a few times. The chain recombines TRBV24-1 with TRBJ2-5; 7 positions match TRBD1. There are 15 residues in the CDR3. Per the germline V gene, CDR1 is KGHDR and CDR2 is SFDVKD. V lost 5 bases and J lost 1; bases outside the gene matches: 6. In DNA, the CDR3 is TGTGCCACCAGTGGGGGACAGTCAGTCCAAGAGACCCAGTACTTC. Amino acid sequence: CATSGGQSVQETQYF.

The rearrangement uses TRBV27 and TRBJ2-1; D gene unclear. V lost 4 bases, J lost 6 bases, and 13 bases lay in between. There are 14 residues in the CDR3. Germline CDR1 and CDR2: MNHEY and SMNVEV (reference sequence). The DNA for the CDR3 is TGTGCCAGCAGTTGGATCCTTCGACCCAATGAGCAGTTCTTC. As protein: CASSWILRPNEQFF.

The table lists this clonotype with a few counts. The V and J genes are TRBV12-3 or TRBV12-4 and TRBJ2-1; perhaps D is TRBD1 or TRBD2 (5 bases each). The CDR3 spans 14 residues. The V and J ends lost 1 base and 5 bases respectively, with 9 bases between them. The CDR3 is CASSLVGGHNEQFF. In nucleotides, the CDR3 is TGTGCCAGCAGTTTAGTTGGGGGACACAATGAGCAGTTCTTC.

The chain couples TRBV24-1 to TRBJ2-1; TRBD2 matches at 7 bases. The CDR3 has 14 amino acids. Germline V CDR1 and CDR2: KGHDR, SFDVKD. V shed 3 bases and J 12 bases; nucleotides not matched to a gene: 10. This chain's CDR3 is CATSDPVLAKGQFF. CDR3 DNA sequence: TGTGCCACCAGTGATCCCGTACTAGCGAAGGGGCAGTTCTTC.

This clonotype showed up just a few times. In DNA, the CDR3 is TGTGCCAGCAGCTCCGGACTCAATGAGCAGTTCTTC. Protein product: CASSSGLNEQFF. The chain combines TRBV7-2 with TRBJ2-1; the D gene is possibly TRBD2 (5 bases). V gave up 4 bases and J gave up 6 bases, with 7 bases separating them. CDR1 SGHTA and CDR2 FQGNSA come from the germline V gene. This CDR3 is 12 amino acids long.

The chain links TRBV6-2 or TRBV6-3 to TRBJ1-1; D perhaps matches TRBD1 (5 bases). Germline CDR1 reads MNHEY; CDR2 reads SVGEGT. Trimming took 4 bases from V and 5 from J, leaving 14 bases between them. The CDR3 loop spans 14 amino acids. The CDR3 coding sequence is TGTGCCAGCAGTTCACCCAGGGATACGACTGAAGCTTTCTTT. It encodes CASSSPRDTTEAFF.

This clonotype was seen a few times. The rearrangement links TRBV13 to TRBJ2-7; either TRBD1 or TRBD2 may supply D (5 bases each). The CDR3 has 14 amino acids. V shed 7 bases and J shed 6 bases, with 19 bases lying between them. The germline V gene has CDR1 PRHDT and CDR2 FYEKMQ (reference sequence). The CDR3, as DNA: TGTGCCAGCACTTTGGGACCAGTTCTCTCCGAGCAGTACTTC. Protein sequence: CASTLGPVLSEQYF.